This T cell receptor beta chain was found in a study of blood T cells in healthy people across ages. Whole-study results and caveats: A strong correlation was found between TCR beta diversity and the percentage of naive T cells.

V lost 3 bases to trimming and J lost 6 bases, with 8 bases between them. Germline values: CDR1 MNHEY, CDR2 SMNVEV (reference sequence). There are 13 residues in the CDR3. A J-beta primer mix and a sample-barcoded 5' primer were used in a second PCR of roughly 7 to 12 cycles. TCRdb processed the 5' RACE reads anew with MiXCR; each CDR3 protein has one entry. The sample carries about 680,000 distinct CDR3 sequences, around 48% recorded once. About this clonotype itself: Its matching antigen is unknown.

The TCR comes from a woman aged 55 to 70 in good health. The sample was blood. The genes are TRBV27 and TRBJ1-4, with D maybe TRBD1 (6 bases). This CDR3 is CASSFYRDEKLFF. The CDR3, as DNA: TGTGCCAGCAGTTTCTACAGGGATGAAAAACTGTTTTTT.